This T cell receptor beta chain comes out of a study of cytomegalovirus exposure and HLA in healthy donors (TCRdb year 2017). Looking at the study overall: An earlier analysis of several hundred of the donors reported about 260 Gb of sequence data and 100 million to 120 million unique TCR beta sequences obtained from about 200 million T cells. The number of donors typed differed by locus, with about 629-640 for A, B, C, DRB1 and DQB1, around 500 for DQA1, over 600 for DPA1, and roughly 450 for DPB1. The study was designed to test whether signatures of past pathogen exposure could be identified by cataloging public T cell receptors. An early release that covered several hundred HLA-typed donors contained about 300 gigabases of sequencing data and roughly 84 million unique TCR sequences. Both class I and class II loci were covered by HLA typing, at four-digit resolution. A later genetic analysis used genome-wide SNP genotypes for about 65% of the 666 donors, treating that subset as a discovery cohort. In a later analysis, previously published TCR beta repertoires from roughly 710 donors were re-analyzed and high-resolution HLA genotyping was added so that TCR occurrence patterns could be studied. Because of strong linkage in the cohort, roughly five DR-DQ haplotypes were treated as single units for association and clustering. Besides the first cohort of roughly 660 subjects, a separate validation cohort made up of over a hundred different subjects was used. The genetic ancestry cluster associated with self-reported Caucasian donors included about 84% of the 398 genotyped donors. All discovery cohort repertoires had been generated using a single sequencing platform. The study profiled the T cell repertoires of 500 to 800 subjects by immunosequencing and related them to cytomegalovirus serostatus. Donor age, sex, ethnicity and CMV serostatus were collected together with the repertoire data. An earlier analysis of around 580 of the donors used high-throughput TCR beta sequencing to judge whether each TCR beta V gene segment behaved as functional or pseudogenic. The study combined high-throughput TCR immunosequencing, statistical association of individual TCRs with disease status, and machine learning to predict cytomegalovirus infection status. On average, about 240,000 unique TCR beta nucleotide sequences were sequenced per donor among a few hundred genotyped donors of the cohort, with about 19% of those sequences being non-productive. In the later analysis, no new phenotypic data were used to find candidate immune exposures; instead, reliance was placed on TCR beta sequences and their occurrence across donors.

The investigation overall reported the following: Some IMGT-functional V segments, including TRBV6-2 and TRBV6-3, could not be told apart with the 87-base-pair reads, so those segments were excluded. Compared with the approximately 600-donor mean, donors in an Asian-associated ancestry cluster had fewer N-insertions in productive TCRs, according to a later genetic analysis. In a later analysis, HLA-associated TCR beta chains showed more clonal expansion and lower generation probabilities than non-associated chains that were equally common. Correlated functional status among segregating V segments might be attributable to linkage disequilibrium, but an unknown experimental factor could not be ruled out. At a false discovery rate of 0.05, a later analysis linked some 17,000 TCR beta sequences to specific HLA alleles. According to a later analysis, parvovirus B19, influenza, CMV and Epstein-Barr virus appeared linked to several top co-occurrence clusters. A later analysis found that TCR association rates varied across HLA loci, with DRB1 alleles showing the most associated TCRs and HLA-C alleles the fewest. A later genetic analysis associated a missense DCLRE1C variant with V-gene and J-gene trimming of TCR beta chains, and an independent cohort replicated the association. The presence/absence analyses assumed that sequencing depth was roughly uniform across donors, and that assumption may not be true. The authors suggested that the approach could potentially be extended to other disease states and immunological phenotypes. Over 15 rarely observed V segments, including chromosome 9 orphons, were excluded from the earlier analysis of 550 to 700 of the donors because counts were too low. A group of highly shared sequence variants was considered likely to be a technical artifact of the sequencing pipeline. Immune exposure information for the cohort was limited to CMV serostatus. A later analysis found that most CMV-associated TCR beta chains appeared HLA-restricted, with HLA associations seemingly driven largely by CMV exposure. In an earlier analysis of some 500 of the donors, most TCR beta V segments were observed in productive rearrangements about 90% or about 30% of the time, broadly matching IMGT annotations. The classifier was reported to diagnose cytomegalovirus status with high specificity and sensitivity in both the original and validation cohorts. Most TCR sequences were seen in very few donors, while some public TCRs were found in many individuals. Strong co-occurrence of HLA alleles, especially DR and DQ, made assigning TCR associations to individual alleles difficult. In this cohort, only TCR beta chains were sequenced, and detectable features were limited by the absence of alpha or paired-chain data. Because some donors lacked HLA typing at each locus, the association tests relied only on the typed subset. Three of the identified cytomegalovirus-associated TCR beta chains were confirmed in vitro to be specific for cytomegalovirus antigens. A further reported finding was that TCR beta sequences accurately predicted the HLA-A and HLA-B alleles for most subjects in the first cohort. A total of 150 to 200 TCR beta chains were listed by the study as associated with cytomegalovirus.

In regard to this clone: Its cognate antigen has yet to be identified. Base-call qualities are not available, and no considerably larger clone is one nucleotide away.

Library preparation employed the immunoSEQ multiplex PCR assay. The multiplex PCR relied on a mix of 60 forward primers for TCR Vbeta segments and 13 reverse primers for TCR Jbeta segments. The CDR3 region of rearranged TCR beta genes was amplified from genomic DNA by a multiplex PCR assay. The Illumina HiSeq System was used to sequence the amplified TCR beta libraries as 87-base-pair reads. On the authors' methods: In a later analysis, tens of millions of unique TCR beta chains were counted across the 500 to 850 repertoires, and roughly 10 million of these chains were shared by at least two donors. To remove PCR and sequencing errors, raw reads were error-corrected and collapsed into unique sequences using a nearest-neighbor algorithm that merged closely related sequences. Alignment of CDR3 sequences to IMGT reference sequences was used to assign V, D and J gene segments. Each retained sequence needed at least a six-nucleotide match to both a V gene segment and a J gene segment. A rearrangement was called productive if the CDR3 had no stop codons and remained in frame with V and J, and every other rearrangement was called non-productive. CDR3 was defined by IMGT convention, running from the second conserved V-encoded cysteine to the conserved J-encoded phenylalanine. Sequences without an unambiguous match to a single V gene segment were excluded from the earlier analysis of several hundred of the donors. An earlier analysis of about 590 of the donors classified V segments as functional when productive rearrangements were above 56.7% and as segregating when the standard deviation between donors was above 5%. A statistical classification framework was built for diagnosing cytomegalovirus status from the catalog of TCR beta chain sequences. A later analysis assigned V and J genes by comparing TCR nucleotide sequences with IMGT/GENE-DB human TR gene sequences. The TCRdist pipeline was used in a later analysis to assign CDR3 sequences and most-parsimonious VDJ recombination scenarios. In a later analysis, each TCR beta chain was defined by its CDR3 amino acid sequence together with its V-gene family, and reads lacking a unique V-gene family were excluded. In a later analysis, 500 to 650 highly shared, low-generation-probability nucleotide sequences were removed to address suspected cross-contamination and a sequencing artifact. In a later analysis, a clonal expansion index was calculated for each public chain from normalized within-repertoire ranks of inferred template counts. In a later analysis, generation probabilities were computed using a VDJ recombination model fitted to out-of-frame rearrangements, and the results were checked against IGoR. In a later analysis, TCR-TCR, TCR-HLA and TCR-CMV co-occurrence was scored with hypergeometric tests, and a repertoire-size bias correction was applied to TCR pairs. In a later analysis, false discovery rates were estimated by permuting HLA or CMV assignments 20 times. A later analysis grouped co-occurring TCRs with DBSCAN, adding TCRdist sequence similarity when clustering within HLA-allele-positive subsets. Repertoires with fewer than 30,000 or more than 120,000 public chains, plus five repertoires with anomalous nucleotide sharing, were excluded from co-occurrence clustering. The source is immuneACCESS, and TCRdb retained only in-frame sequences with V and J called. Part of the clones is not carried over; for the studies checked, unresolved V genes explain less than half of this, and the remainder is unexplained. V, J and clone size reflect that table, while D and trimming were determined from the DNA. The sample includes about 160,000 clones, with 65% to 85% observed a single time. Jointly, the top ten make up roughly 6.3% of the sample.

V is cut by 9 bases and J by 10 bases, and the space between the germline ends is 25 bases. CDR1 SNHLY and CDR2 FYNNEI are derived from the germline V gene. The CDR3 runs 16 residues from the cysteine to the phenylalanine. Kept here is only the CDR3 DNA, which spans 48 bases and is read in frame from base 1. The cohort consisted of fewer than 700 healthy bone marrow donors. All cohort members were sampled while nominally healthy, although unrecorded immune exposures were likely present. The donor was CMV seropositive and was included in the group of 300 or so seropositive cohort members. A peripheral blood sample was provided by each donor, and peripheral blood mononuclear cells were used for TCR beta sequencing. Genomic DNA was extracted from the blood cell samples with the Qiagen DNeasy Blood Extraction Kit.

Sequencing used PBMCs. The TCR comes from a male donor in good health and CMV-seropositive. This chain joins TRBV2 to TRBJ1-6; too little of a D gene remains to name it. The bases read TGTGCCAGGGCCTCCCCTGGTGGAGGGAGGGAATCACCCCTCCACTTT. Its translation reads: CARASPGGGRESPLHF.